This T cell receptor (beta chain) was recovered during a study of identical twins. Broader study findings: Models predicted too little out-of-frame TCR alpha sharing in monozygotic twins.

This clonotype was detected only a few times. Its antigen is currently unknown. The CDR3 loop spans 15 amino acids. V shed 9 bases and J 2 bases; nucleotides not matched to a gene: 11. Germline-derived CDR1 and CDR2 are MNHNS and SASEGT. Each CDR3 protein gets one entry after TCRdb re-called the 5' RACE reads with MiXCR. The sample holds under 350,000 distinct CDR3 sequences, 8% to 9.5% seen once. Separately, the same data were catalogued under a study of yellow fever vaccine responses in identical twins.

This receptor was taken from a woman aged 18-30 years in good health. The sequenced sample consisted of CD8+ T cells sorted from blood. This chain links TRBV6-1 with TRBJ2-3, with TRBD2 matching over 7 bases. The CDR3: CARIKASGFTDTQYF. In nucleotides, the CDR3 is TGTGCCAGGATAAAGGCTAGCGGATTCACAGATACGCAGTATTTT.